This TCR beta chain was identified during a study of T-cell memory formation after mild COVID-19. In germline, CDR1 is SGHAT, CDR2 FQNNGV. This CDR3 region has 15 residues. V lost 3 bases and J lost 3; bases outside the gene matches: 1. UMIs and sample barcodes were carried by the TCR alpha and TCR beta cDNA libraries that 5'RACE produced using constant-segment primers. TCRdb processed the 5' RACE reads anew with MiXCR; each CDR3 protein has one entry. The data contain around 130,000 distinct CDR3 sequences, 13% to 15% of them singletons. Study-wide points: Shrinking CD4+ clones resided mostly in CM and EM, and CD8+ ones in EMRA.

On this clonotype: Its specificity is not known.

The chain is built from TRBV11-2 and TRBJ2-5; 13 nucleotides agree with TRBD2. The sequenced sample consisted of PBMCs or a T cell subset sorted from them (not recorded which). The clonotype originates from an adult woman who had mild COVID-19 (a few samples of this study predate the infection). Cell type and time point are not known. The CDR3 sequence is CASSFGLAGEETQYF. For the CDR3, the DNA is TGTGCCAGCAGCTTTGGACTAGCGGGAGAAGAGACCCAGTACTTC.